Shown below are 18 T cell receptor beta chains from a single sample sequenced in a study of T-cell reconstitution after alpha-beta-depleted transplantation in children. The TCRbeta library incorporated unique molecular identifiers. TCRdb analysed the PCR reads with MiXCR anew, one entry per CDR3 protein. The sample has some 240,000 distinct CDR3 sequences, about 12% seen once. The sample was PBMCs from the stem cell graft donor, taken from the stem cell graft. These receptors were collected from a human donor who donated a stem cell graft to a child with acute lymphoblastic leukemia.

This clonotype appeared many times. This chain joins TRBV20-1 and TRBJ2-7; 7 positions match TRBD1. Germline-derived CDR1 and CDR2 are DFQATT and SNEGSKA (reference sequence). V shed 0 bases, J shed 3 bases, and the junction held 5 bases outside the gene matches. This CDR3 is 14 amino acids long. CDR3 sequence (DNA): TGCAGTGCTAGAGAACAGGGGTTTCACTACGAGCAGTACTTC. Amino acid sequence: CSAREQGFHYEQYF.

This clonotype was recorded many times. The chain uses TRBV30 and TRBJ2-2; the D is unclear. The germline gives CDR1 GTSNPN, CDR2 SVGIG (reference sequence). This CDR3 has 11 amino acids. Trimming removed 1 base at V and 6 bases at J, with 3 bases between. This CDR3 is CAWSGPGELFF. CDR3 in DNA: TGTGCCTGGAGTGGTCCCGGGGAGCTGTTTTTT.

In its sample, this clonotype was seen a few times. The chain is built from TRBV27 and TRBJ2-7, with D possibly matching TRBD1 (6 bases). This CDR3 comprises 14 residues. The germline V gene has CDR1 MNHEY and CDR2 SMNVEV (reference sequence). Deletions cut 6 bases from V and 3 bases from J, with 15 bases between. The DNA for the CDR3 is TGTGCCAGCAGCTACCGGGACAACTTCTACGAGCAGTACTTC. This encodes CASSYRDNFYEQYF.

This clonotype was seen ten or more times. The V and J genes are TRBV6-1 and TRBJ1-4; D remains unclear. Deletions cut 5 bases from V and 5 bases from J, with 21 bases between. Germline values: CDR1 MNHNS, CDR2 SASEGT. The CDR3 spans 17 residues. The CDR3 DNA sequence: TGTGCCAGCAGTCCCTTGTCAATCCGGGTTAAGAATGAAAAACTGTTTTTT. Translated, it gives CASSPLSIRVKNEKLFF.

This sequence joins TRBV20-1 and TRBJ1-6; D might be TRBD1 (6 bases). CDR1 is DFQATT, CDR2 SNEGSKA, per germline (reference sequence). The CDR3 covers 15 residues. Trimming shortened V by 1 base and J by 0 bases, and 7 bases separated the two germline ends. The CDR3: CSARVGGSYNSPLHF. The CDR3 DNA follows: TGCAGTGCTAGAGTAGGGGGCTCCTATAATTCACCCCTCCACTTT.

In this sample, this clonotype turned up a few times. Here the CDR3 reads CSVLVVRESDEQFF. CDR3 nucleotides: TGCAGCGTCCTCGTCGTACGGGAATCGGATGAGCAGTTCTTC. The chain carries TRBV29-1 and TRBJ2-1; D is perhaps TRBD2 (5 bases). CDR3 length equals 14 residues. Germline assignment: CDR1 SQVTM and CDR2 ANQGSEA. V dropped 6 bases and J dropped 8 bases, with 20 bases sitting between them.

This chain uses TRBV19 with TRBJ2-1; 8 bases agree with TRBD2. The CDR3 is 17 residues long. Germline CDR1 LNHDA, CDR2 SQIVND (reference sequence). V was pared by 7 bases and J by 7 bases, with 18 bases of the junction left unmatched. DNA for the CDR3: TGTGCCAGTAAATCCGTCGCGATTAGCGGGATAGGGAATGAGCAGTTCTTC. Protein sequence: CASKSVAISGIGNEQFF.

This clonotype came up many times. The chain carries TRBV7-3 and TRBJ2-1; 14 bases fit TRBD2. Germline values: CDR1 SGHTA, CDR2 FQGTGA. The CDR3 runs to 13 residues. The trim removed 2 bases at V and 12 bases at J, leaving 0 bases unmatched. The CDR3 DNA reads TGTGCCAGCAGCTTAGGGACTAGCGGGAGGCAGTTCTTC. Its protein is CASSLGTSGRQFF. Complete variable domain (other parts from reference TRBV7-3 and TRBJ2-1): GAGVSQTPSNKVTEKGKYVELRCDPISGHTALYWYRQSLGQGPEFLIYFQGTGAADDSGLPNDRFFAVRPEGSVSTLKIQRTERGDSAVYLCASSLGTSGRQFFGPGTRLTVL.

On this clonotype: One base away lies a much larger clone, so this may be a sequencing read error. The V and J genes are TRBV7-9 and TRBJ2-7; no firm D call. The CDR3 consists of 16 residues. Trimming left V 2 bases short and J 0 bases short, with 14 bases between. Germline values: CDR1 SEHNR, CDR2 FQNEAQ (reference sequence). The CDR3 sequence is CASSLSGSLFSYEQYF. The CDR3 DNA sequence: TGTGCCAGCAGCTTAAGTGGCTCCTTGTTCTCCTACGAGCAGTACTTC.

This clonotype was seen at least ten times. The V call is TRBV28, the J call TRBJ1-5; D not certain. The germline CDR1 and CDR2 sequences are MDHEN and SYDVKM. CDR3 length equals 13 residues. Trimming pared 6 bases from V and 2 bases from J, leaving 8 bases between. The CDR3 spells CASRNYGNQPQHF. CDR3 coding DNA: TGTGCCAGCAGAAACTATGGCAATCAGCCCCAGCATTTT.

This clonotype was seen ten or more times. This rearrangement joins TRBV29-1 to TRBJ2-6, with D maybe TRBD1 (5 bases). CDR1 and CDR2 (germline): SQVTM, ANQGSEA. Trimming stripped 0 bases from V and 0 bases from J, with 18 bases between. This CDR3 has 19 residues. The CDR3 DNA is TGCAGCGTTGAAGAACGGTCAGGACACCCATTCTCTGGGGCCAACGTCCTGACTTTC. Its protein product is CSVEERSGHPFSGANVLTF.

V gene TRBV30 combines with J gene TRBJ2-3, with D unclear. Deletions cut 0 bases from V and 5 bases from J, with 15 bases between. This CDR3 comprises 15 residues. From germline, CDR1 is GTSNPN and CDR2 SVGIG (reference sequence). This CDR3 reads CAWSVRGRKEDTQYF. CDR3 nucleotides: TGTGCCTGGAGTGTACGAGGAAGGAAGGAAGATACGCAGTATTTT.

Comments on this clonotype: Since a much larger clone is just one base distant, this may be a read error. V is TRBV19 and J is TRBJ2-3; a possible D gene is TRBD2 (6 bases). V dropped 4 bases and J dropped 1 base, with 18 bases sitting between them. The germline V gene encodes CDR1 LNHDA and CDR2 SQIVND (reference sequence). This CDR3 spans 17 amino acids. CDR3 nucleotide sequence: TGTGCCAGTAGTACCGATCGGAGCGGGTTGGGCACAGATACGCAGTATTTT. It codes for CASSTDRSGLGTDTQYF.

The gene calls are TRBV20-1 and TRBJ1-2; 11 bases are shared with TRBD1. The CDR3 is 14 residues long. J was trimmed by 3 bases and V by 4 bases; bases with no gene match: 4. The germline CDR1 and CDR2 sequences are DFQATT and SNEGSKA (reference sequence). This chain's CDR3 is CSANGQGAYYGYTF. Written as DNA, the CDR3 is TGCAGTGCTAACGGACAGGGGGCTTACTATGGCTACACCTTC.

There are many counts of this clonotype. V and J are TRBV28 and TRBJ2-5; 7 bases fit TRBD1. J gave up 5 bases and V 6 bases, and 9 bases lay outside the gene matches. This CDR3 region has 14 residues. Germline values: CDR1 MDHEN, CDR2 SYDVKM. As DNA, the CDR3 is TGTGCCAGCAGCCTCAGACAGGGTCGGGAGACCCAGTACTTC. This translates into CASSLRQGRETQYF.

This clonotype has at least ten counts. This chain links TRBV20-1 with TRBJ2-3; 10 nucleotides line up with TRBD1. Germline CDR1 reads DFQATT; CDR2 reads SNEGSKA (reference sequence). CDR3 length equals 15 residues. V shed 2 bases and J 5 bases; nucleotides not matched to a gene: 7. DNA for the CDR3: TGCAGTGCTAGATGGGACAGGGGATGGGGAGATACGCAGTATTTT. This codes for CSARWDRGWGDTQYF.

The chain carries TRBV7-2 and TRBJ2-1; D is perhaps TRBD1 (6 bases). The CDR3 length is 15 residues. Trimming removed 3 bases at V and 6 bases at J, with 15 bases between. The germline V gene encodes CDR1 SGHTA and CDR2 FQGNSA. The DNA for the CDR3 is TGTGCCAGCAGCTTCGCCGGGACACCCGGCAATGAGCAGTTCTTC. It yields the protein CASSFAGTPGNEQFF.

The CDR3 here is CAFSPTPGQGGRSYGYTF. The DNA for the CDR3 is TGTGCCTTCAGTCCTACTCCGGGACAGGGAGGCAGGAGCTATGGCTACACCTTC. The chain links TRBV12-3 or TRBV12-4 to TRBJ1-2, with 9 nucleotides matching TRBD1. The CDR3 has 18 residues. V was clipped by 11 bases and J by 4 bases; unmatched bases: 23.